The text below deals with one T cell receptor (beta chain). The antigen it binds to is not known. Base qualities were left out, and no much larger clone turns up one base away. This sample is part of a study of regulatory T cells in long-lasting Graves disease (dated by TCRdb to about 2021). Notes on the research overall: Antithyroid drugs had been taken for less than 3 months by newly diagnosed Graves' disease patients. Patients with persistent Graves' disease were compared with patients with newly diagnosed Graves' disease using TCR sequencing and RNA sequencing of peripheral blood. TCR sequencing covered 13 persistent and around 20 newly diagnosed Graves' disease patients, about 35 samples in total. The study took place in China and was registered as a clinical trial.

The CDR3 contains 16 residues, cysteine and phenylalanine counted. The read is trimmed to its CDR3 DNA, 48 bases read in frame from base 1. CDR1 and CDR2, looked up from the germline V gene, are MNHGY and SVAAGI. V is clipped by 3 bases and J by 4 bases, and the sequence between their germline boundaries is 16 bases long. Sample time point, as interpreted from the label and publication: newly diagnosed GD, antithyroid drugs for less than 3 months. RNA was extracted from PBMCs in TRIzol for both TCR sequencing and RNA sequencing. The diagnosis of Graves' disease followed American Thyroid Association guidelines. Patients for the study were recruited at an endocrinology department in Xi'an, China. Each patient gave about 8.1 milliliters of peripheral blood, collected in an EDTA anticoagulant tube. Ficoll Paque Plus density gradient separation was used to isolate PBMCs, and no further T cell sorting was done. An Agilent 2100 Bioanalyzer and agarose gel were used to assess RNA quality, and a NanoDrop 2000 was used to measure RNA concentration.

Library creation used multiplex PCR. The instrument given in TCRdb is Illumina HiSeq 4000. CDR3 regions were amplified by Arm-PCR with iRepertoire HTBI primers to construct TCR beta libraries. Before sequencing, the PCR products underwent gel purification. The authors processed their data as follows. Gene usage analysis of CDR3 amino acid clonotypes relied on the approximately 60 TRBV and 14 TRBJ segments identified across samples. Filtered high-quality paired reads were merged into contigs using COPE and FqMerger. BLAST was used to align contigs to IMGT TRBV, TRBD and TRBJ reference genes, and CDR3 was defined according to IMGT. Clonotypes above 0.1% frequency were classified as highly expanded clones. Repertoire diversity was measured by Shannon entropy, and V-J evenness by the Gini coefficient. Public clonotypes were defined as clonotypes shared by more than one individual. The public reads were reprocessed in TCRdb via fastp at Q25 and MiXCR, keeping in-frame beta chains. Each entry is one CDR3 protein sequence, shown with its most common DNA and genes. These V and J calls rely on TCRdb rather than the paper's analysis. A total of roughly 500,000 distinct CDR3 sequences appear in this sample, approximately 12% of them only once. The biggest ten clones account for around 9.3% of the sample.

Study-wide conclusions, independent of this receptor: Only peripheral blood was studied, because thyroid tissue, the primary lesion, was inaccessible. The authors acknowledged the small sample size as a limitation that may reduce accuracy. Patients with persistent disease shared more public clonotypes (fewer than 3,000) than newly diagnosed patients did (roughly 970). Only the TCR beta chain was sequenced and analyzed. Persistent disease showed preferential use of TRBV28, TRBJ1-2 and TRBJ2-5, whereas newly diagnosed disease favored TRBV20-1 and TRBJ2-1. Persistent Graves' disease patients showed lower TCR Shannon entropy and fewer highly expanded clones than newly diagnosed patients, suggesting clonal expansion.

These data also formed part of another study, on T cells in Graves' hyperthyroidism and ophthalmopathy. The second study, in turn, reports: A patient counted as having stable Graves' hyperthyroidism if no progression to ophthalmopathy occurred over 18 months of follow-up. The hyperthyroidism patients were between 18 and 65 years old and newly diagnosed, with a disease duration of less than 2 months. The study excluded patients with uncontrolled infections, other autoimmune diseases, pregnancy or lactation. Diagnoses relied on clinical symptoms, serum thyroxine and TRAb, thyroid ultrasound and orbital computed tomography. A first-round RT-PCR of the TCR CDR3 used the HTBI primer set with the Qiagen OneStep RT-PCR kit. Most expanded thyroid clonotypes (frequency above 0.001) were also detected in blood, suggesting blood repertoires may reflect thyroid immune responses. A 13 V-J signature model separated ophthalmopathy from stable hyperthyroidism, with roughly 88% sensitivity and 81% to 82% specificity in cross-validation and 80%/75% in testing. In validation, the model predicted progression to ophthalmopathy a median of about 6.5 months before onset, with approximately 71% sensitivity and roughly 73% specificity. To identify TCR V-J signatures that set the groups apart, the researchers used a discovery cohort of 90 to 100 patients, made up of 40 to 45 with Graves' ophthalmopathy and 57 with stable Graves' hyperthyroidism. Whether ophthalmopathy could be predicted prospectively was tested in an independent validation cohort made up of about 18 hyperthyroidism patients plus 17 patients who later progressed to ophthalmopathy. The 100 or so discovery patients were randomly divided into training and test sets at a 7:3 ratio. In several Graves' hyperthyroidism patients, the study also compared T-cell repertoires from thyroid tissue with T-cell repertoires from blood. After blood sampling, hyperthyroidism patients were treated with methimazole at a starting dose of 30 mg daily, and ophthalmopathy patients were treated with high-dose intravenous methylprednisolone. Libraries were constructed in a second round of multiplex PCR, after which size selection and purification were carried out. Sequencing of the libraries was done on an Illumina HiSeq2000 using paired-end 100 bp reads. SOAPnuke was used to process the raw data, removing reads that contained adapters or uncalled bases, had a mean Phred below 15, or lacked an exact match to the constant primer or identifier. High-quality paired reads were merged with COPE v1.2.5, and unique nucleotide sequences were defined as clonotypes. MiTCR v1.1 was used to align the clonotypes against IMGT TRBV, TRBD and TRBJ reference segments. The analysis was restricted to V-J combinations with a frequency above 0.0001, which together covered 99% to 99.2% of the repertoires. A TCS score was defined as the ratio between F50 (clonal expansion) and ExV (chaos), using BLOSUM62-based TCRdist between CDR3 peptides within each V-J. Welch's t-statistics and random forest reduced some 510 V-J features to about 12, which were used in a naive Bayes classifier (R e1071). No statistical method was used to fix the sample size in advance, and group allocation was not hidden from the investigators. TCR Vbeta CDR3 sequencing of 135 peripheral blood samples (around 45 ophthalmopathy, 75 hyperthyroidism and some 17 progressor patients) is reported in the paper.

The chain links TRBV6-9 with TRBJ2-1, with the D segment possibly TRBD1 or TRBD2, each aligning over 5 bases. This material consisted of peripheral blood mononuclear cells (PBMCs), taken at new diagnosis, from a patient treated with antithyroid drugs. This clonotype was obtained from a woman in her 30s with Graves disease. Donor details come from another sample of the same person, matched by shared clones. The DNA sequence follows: TGTGCCAGCAGTTACCTTAGCGCAGGGTCATACAATGAGCAGTTCTTC. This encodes CASSYLSAGSYNEQFF.